The sequence of this TCR beta chain was determined in a study of OX40 agonist ivuxolimab in advanced cancers. The overall study: Enrolled patients in dose escalation had cancers that were hepatocellular carcinoma, melanoma, renal cell or head and neck cancer.

Sequencing was performed with immunoSEQ multiplex PCR; in TCRdb, only in-frame clones are kept and a portion is missing. The data hold tens of thousands of clones, with around nine tenths observed a single time. In this sample, this clone turned up a few times. CDR1 is SGDLS, CDR2 YYNGEE, per germline. The CDR3 length is 17 residues. Trimming at V came to 0 bases and at J to 5 bases, leaving 7 bases not matched to a gene. The chain has TRBV9 and TRBJ2-4, with 11 bases lining up with TRBD2. Sequenced here: CD4+ or CD8+ T cells sorted from blood, sampled in a trial of the OX40 agonist ivuxolimab. This clonotype originated in an adult with an advanced solid tumor such as melanoma, head and neck, liver or kidney cancer. The DNA for the CDR3 is TGTGCCAGCAGCGTAGGAGGGACTAGCGGACCACAAAACATTCAGTACTTC. Protein: CASSVGGTSGPQNIQYF.